This TCR beta chain derives from a study of T-cell reconstitution after alpha-beta-depleted transplantation in children. Unique molecular identifiers were incorporated when the TCRbeta library was constructed. TCRdb reprocessed the PCR reads with MiXCR, giving one entry per CDR3 protein. This sample has about 420,000 distinct CDR3 sequences, with around 9.9% found just once. This clonotype was detected only a few times. This CDR3 region has 13 residues. The germline V gene has CDR1 KGHSH and CDR2 LQKENI. V dropped 5 bases and J dropped 2 bases, with 9 bases sitting between them. The gene calls are TRBV18 and TRBJ2-5, with D hard to call. This TCR was recovered from a human donor who donated a stem cell graft to a child with acute myeloid leukemia. The material was PBMCs from the stem cell graft donor, obtained from the stem cell graft. The CDR3 coding sequence is TGTGCCAGCTCAGAGAGAAGTCAAGAGACCCAGTACTTC. Residues: CASSERSQETQYF.